The clone carrying this T cell receptor beta chain was recorded a few times. Its matching antigen is unknown. This specimen comes from a study of early T cells in non-severe SARS-CoV-2 infection. Background on the study: The study sequenced bulk RNA from unsorted whole blood, with chains unpaired. Study results and caveats: Clonotype matching in VDJdb favored anti-spike CD8 responses and did not capture private and CD4 specificities.

Each single cDNA molecule received a unique molecular identifier. MiXCR was run by TCRdb on the 5' RACE reads, yielding one entry per CDR3 protein. The table has about 60,000 distinct CDR3 sequences, 8% to 9.5% seen once. Looked up from germline, CDR1 is SQVTM and CDR2 is ANQGSEA. V lost 3 bases to trimming and J lost 1 base, with 15 bases between them. This CDR3 region has 15 residues. The receptor's source is an adult who was a healthcare worker with PCR-confirmed SARS-CoV-2 infection or an uninfected control (not recorded which). What was sequenced was whole blood. The chain employs TRBV29-1 and TRBJ1-2, with D possibly matching TRBD1 (6 bases). The CDR3 bases are TGCAGCGTTGATGGCGTACAGGGAGATAACTATGGCTACACCTTC. This sequence encodes CSVDGVQGDNYGYTF.